This is a list of T cell receptor beta chains from one sample in a study of blood T cell repertoires in COVID-19. TCRdb keeps only in-frame clones here, not all; method: immunoSEQ multiplex PCR. The repertoire consists of roughly 80,000 clones, with more than 75% occurring once and the leading ten covering approximately 12%. The material sequenced was peripheral blood. These receptors came from a human donor in a cohort sampled during active COVID-19. Each CDR3 is given with its conserved first and last residue. The D gene is left open where the match is weak. Rows give clone size only sometimes, using once, few, many, or a class for an expanded clone.

TRBV6-5,TRBJ1-3,-,TRBD1,CASSLDRVSGNTIYF
TRBV5-5,TRBJ1-3,-,TRBD1,CASSSEQGVLGNTIYF
TRBV19,TRBJ2-1,-,-,CASSIQGDNEQFF
TRBV5-1,TRBJ2-7,few,TRBD2,CASSLSSLAGYEQYF
TRBV28,TRBJ2-1,-,TRBD2,CASTSGFESEQFF
TRBV7-2,TRBJ2-5,once,TRBD2,CASSLGLARRETQYF
TRBV11-2,TRBJ2-7,-,-,CASSFQGYEQYF
TRBV27,TRBJ1-2,-,-,CASSPWWVGGDYGYTF
TRBV4-2,TRBJ1-2,-,-,CASSRGDTLYGYTF
TRBV10-3,TRBJ1-5,once,-,CAISGTNTLTQPQHF
TRBV5-8,TRBJ2-3,-,TRBD2,CASSRRLAGFTDTQYF